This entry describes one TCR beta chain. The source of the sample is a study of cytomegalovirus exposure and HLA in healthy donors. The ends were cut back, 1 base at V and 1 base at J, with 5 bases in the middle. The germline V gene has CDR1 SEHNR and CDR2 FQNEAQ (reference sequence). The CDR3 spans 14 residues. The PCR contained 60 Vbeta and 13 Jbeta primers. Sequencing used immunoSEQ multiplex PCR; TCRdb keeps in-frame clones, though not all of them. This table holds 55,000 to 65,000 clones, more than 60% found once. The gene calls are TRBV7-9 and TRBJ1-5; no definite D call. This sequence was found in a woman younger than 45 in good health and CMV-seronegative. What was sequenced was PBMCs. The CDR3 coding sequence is TGTGCCAGCAGCTTAGAACGGAGCAATCAGCCCCAGCATTTT. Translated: CASSLERSNQPQHF.